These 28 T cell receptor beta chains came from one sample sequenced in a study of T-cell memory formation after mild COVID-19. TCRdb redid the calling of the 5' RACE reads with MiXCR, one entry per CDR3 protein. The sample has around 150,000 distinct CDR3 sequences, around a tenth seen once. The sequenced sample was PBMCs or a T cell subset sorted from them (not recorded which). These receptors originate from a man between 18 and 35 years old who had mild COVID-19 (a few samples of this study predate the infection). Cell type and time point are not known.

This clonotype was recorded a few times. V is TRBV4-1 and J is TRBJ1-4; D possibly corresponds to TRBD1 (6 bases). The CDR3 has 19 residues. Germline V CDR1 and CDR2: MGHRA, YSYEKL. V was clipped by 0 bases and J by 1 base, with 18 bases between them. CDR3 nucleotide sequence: TGCGCCAGCAGCCAAGATAGGCGGATGAGGGGGGGAACTAATGAAAAACTGTTTTTT. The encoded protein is CASSQDRRMRGGTNEKLFF.

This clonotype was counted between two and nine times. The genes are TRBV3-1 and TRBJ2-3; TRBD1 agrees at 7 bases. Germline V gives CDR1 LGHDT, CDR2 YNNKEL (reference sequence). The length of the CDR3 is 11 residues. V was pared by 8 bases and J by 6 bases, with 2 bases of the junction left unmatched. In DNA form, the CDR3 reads TGTGCCAGCGGCAGGGGGGATACGCAGTATTTT. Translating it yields CASGRGDTQYF.

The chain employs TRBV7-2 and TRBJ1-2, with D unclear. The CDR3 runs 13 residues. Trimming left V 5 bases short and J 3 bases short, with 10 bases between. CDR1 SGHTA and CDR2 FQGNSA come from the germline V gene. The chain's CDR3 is CASSPPGDYGYTF. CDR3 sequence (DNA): TGTGCCAGCAGCCCCCCTGGGGACTATGGCTACACCTTC.

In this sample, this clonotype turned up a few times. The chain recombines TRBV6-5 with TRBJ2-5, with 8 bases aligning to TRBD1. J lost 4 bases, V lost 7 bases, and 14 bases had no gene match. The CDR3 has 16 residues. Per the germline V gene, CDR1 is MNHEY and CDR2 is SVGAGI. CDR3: CASISLRTGLGETQYF. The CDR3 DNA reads TGTGCCAGCATCTCCTTGCGGACAGGGTTGGGAGAGACCCAGTACTTC.

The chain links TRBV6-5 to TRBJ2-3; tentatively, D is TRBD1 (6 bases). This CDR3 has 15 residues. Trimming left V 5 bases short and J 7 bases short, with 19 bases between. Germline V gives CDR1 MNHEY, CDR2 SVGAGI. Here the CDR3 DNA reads TGTGCCAGCAGTCCGTTCGGGGCAGGGACAAATACGCAGTATTTT. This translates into CASSPFGAGTNTQYF.

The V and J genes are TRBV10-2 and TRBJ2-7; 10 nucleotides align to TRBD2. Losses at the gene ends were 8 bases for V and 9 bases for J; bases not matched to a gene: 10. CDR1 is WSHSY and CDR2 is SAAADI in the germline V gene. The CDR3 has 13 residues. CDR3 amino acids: CASALAGVQWQYV. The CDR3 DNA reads TGCGCCAGCGCCCTAGCGGGGGTTCAATGGCAGTACGTC.

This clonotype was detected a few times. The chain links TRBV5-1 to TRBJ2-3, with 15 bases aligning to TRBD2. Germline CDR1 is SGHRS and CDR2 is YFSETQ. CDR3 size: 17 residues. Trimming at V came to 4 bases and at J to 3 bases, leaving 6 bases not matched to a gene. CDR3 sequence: CASSRRTSGGDTDTQYF. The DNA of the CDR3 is TGCGCCAGCAGCCGGCGGACTAGCGGGGGGGATACAGATACGCAGTATTTT.

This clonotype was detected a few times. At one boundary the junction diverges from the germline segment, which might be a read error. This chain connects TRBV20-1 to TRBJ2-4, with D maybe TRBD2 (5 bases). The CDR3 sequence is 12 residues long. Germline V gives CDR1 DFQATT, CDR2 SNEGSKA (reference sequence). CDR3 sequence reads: CSAREAGYIQYF. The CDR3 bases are TGCAGTGCGAGAGAGGCGGGTTACATTCAGTACTTC.

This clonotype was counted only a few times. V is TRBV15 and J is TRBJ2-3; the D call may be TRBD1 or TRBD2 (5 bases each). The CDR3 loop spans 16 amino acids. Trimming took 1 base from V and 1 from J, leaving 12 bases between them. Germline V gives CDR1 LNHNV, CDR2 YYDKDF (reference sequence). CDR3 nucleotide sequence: TGTGCCACCAGCAGAGGAGGGGTGGCGGGCACAGATACGCAGTATTTT. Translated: CATSRGGVAGTDTQYF.

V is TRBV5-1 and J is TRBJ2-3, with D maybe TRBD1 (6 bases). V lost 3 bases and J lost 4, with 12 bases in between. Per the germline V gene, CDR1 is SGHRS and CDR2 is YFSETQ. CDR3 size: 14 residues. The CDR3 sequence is CASSSTSGADTQYF. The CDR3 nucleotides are TGCGCCAGCAGCTCCACCTCAGGGGCAGATACGCAGTATTTT.

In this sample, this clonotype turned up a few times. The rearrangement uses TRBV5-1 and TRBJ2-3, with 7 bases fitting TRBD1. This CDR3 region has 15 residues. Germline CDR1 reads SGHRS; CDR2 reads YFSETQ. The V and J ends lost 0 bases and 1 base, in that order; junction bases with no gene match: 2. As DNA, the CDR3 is TGCGCCAGCAGCTTGGGAGACAGGGGCACAGATACGCAGTATTTT. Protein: CASSLGDRGTDTQYF.

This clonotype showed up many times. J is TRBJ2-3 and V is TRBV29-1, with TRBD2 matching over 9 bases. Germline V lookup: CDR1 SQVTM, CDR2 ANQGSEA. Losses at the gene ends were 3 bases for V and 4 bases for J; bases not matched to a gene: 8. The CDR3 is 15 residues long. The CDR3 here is CSVEGVAGVSDTQYF. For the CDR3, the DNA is TGCAGCGTTGAGGGCGTAGCGGGGGTTTCAGATACGCAGTATTTT.

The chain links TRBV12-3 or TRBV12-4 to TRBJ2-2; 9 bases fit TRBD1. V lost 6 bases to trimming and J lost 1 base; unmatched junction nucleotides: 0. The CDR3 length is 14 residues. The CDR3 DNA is TGTGCCAGCAGGGACAGGGGGAACACCGGGGAGCTGTTTTTT. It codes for CASRDRGNTGELFF.

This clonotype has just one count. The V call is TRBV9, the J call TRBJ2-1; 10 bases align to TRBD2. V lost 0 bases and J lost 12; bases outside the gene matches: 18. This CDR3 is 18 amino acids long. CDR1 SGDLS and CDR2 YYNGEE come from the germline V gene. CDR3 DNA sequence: TGTGCCAGCAGCGTAGGGTTAGCGGGGGGCGGTTCCCTTTCTTCGCAGTTCTTC. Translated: CASSVGLAGGGSLSSQFF.

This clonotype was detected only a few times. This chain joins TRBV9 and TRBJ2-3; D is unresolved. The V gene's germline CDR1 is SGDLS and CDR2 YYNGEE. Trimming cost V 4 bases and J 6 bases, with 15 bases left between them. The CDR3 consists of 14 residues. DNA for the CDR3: TGTGCCAGCAGCCCCCACGTCAGCGCGGATACGCAGTATTTT. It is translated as CASSPHVSADTQYF.

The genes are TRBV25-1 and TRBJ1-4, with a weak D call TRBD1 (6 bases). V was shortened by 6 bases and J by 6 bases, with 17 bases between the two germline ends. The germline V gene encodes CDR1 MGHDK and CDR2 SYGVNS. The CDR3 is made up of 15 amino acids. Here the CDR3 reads CASRPRTAGDEKLFF. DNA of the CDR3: TGTGCCAGCAGACCCAGGACAGCTGGAGATGAAAAACTGTTTTTT.

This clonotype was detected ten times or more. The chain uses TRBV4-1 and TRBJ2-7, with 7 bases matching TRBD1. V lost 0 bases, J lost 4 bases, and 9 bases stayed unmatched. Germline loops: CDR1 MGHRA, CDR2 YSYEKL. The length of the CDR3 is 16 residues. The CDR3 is CASSQDREQGSYEQYF. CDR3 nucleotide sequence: TGCGCCAGCAGCCAAGATAGAGAACAGGGGTCATACGAGCAGTACTTC.

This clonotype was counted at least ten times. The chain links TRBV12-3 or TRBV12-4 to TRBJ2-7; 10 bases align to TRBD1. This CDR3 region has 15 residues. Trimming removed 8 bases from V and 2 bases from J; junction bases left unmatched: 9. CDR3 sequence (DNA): TGTGCCAGCCGAAGGACAGGGGGTTTACCCTACGAGCAGTACGTC. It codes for CASRRTGGLPYEQYV.

CDR3 protein: CASSRDRDQGASEAFF. The CDR3 DNA follows: TGTGCCAGCAGCCGGGACAGGGACCAAGGGGCCTCTGAAGCTTTCTTT. The chain recombines TRBV6-6 with TRBJ1-1; the match to TRBD1 covers 9 bases. Germline trimming cut 6 bases from V and 6 bases from J; bases unmatched to any gene: 14. CDR1 is MNHNY and CDR2 is SVGAGI in the germline V gene (reference sequence). The CDR3 loop spans 16 amino acids.

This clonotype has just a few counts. The CDR3 sequence is CASRSGGAGGTDTQYF. The CDR3 DNA reads TGTGCCAGCAGGTCTGGAGGGGCAGGGGGCACAGATACGCAGTATTTT. V and J are TRBV2 and TRBJ2-3; D may be TRBD1 or TRBD2 (6 bases each). The germline gives CDR1 SNHLY, CDR2 FYNNEI. Trimming left V 6 bases short and J 1 base short, with 17 bases between. The CDR3 totals 16 residues.

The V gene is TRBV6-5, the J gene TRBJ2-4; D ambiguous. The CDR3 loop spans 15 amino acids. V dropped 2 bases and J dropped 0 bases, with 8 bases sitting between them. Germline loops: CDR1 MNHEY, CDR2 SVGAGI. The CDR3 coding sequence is TGTGCCAGCAGTTACGACGGGTTAGCCAAAAACATTCAGTACTTC. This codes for CASSYDGLAKNIQYF.

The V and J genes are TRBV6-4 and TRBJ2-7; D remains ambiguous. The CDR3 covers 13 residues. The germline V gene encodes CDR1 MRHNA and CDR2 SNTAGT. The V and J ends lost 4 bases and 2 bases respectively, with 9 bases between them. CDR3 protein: CASSGSDAYEQYV. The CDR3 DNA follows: TGTGCCAGCAGTGGCTCTGACGCCTACGAGCAGTACGTC.

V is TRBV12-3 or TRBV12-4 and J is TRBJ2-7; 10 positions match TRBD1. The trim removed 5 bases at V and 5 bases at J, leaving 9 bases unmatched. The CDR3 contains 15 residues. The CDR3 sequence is CASSTAGTGVHEQYF. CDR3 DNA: TGTGCCAGCAGTACGGCCGGGACAGGGGTCCACGAGCAGTACTTC.

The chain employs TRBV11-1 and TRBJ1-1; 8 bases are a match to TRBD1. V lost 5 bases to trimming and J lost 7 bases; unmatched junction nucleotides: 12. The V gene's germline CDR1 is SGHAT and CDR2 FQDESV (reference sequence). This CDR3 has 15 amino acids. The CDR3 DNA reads TGTGCCAGCAGCCGGACCGGACAGGGATACGATGAAGCTTTCTTT. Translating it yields CASSRTGQGYDEAFF. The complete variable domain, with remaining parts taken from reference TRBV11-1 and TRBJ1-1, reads EAEVAQSPRYKITEKSQAVAFWCDPISGHATLYWYRQILGQGPELLVQFQDESVVDDSQLPKDRFSAERLKGVDSTLKIQPAELGDSAMYLCASSRTGQGYDEAFFGQGTRLTVV.

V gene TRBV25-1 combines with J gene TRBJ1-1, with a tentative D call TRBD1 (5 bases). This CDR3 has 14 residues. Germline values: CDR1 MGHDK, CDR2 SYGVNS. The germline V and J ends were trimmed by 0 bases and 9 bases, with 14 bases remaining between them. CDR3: CASSEYNSEGQAFF. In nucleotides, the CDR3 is TGTGCCAGCAGTGAATATAATTCGGAGGGGCAAGCTTTCTTT. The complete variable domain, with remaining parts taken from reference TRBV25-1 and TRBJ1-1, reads EADIYQTPRYLVIGTGKKITLECSQTMGHDKMYWYQQDPGMELHLIHYSYGVNSTEKGDLSSESTVSRIRTEHFPLTLESARPSHTSQYLCASSEYNSEGQAFFGQGTRLTVV.

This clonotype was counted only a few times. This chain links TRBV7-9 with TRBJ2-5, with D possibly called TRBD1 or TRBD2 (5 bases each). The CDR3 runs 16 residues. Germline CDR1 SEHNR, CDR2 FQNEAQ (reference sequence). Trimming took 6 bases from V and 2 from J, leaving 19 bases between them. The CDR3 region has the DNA TGTGCCAGCAGTTCCGGGACCTACCCATTACAAGAGACCCAGTACTTC. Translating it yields CASSSGTYPLQETQYF.

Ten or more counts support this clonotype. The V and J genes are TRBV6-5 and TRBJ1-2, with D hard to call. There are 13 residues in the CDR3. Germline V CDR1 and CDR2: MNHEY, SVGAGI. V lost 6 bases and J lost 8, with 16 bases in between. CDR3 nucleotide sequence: TGTGCCAGCAGCCTCGCGAGTCTGCAGGGCTACACCTTC. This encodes CASSLASLQGYTF.

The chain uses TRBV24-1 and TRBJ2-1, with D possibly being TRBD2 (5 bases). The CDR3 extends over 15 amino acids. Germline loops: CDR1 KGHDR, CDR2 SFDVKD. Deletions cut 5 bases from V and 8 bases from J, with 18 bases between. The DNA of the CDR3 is TGTGCCACCAGTGCGGGGTCCCTTAACTTCGATGAGCAGTTCTTC. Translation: CATSAGSLNFDEQFF.